This T cell receptor beta chain was documented in a study of blood T cells in healthy people across ages. Study results and limitations: Strongly correlated with naive T cell percentage was TCR beta diversity. Investigators viewed diversity estimates from one million T cells as underestimates, the study reported. Without sorted subsets, naive and antigen-experienced compartments could not be conclusively compared.

The sample providers were healthy Caucasian people from Russia, aged roughly 6 to 90. Many counts were recorded for this clonotype. Its specificity is unknown. Sample-barcoded 5' priming and a J-beta primer mix drove a second PCR of roughly 7 to 11 cycles. TCRdb re-derived calls from the 5' RACE reads in MiXCR, one entry per CDR3 protein. This table holds 1.5 million to 2 million distinct CDR3 sequences, 28% found once. V gave up 5 bases and J gave up 10 bases, with 18 bases separating them. The CDR3 totals 14 residues. CDR1 is PRHDT and CDR2 is FYEKMQ in the germline V gene (reference sequence). This TCR was sampled from a woman aged 30 to 39 in good health. Material: blood. The chain is built from TRBV13 and TRBJ2-1; no firm D call. The CDR3 nucleotides are TGTGCCAGCAGCACCCGAGGACGGCCTAGAGAGCAGTTCTTC. It translates to CASSTRGRPREQFF. The entire variable domain, with the rest obtained from reference TRBV13 and TRBJ2-1, is as follows: AAGVIQSPRHLIKEKRETATLKCYPIPRHDTVYWYQQGPGQDPQFLISFYEKMQSDKGSIPDRFSAQQFSDYHSELNMSSLELGDSALYFCASSTRGRPREQFFGPGTRLTVL.